The clone carrying this TCR beta chain was picked up a small number of times. What it binds is not known. The length of the CDR3 is 16 residues. The V gene's germline CDR1 is MNHEY and CDR2 SVGEGT. Trimming removed 2 bases from V and 1 base from J, with 14 bases in between. The data are from a study of CD8 T cells in ankylosing spondylitis. Construction of TCR beta libraries was performed using quantitative 5'-RACE with molecular barcodes. TCRdb re-called the 5' RACE reads through MiXCR, storing one row per CDR3 protein. The repertoire holds around 890,000 distinct CDR3 sequences, with approximately 12% as singletons. Findings and limits, study-wide: What seemed typical of ankylosing spondylitis blood was a TCR beta motif built from about eight highly homologous variants. Disease-linked clones proved CD8+ and comparatively uncommon in peripheral blood.

The sequencing sample was made of blood, either unsorted or a sorted T cell fraction (not recorded which). This TCR was recovered from a male donor with ankylosing spondylitis. The chain employs TRBV6-2 or TRBV6-3 and TRBJ2-5; perhaps TRBD2 as D (7 bases). The CDR3 DNA reads as TGTGCCAGCAGTTACGGCGGGAGAGGGGGCCAAGAGACCCAGTACTTC. Translating gives CASSYGGRGGQETQYF.